This note documents a single T cell receptor beta chain sequence. Its target is not known. The record originates from a study of CXCR3-negative and CXCR3-positive naive CD8 T cells. Across the study: Roughly 140 million TRB reads in total, about 1.5 +/- 0.3 million per library. Study-level findings and limits: Within a donor, both naive subsets shared TRBV-TRBJ usage, unlike memory cells. Partially decreased CXCR3 expression was recorded after cryopreservation, and fresh PBMCs were used in most assays. Comparison of naive cells showed more hydrophobic TRB CDR3s in CXCR3-positive than in CXCR3-negative naive cells.

Germline assignment: CDR1 ENHRY and CDR2 SYGVKD. The CDR3 runs to 14 residues. UMI-tagged TRB cDNA libraries were built via 5' RACE. TCRdb re-called the 5' RACE reads and gives one entry per CDR3 protein, without DNA. Its table records 100,000 to 150,000 distinct CDR3 sequences. The source material was naive CXCR3- CD8+ T cells from blood. Subset indicated: CD45RO-CCR7+CD27+CD95- naive CD8+ T cells lacking CXCR3 (TNR3-). The gene calls are TRBV10-3 and TRBJ2-2; TCRdb gives TRBD1 as the D gene, but with no DNA this cannot be confirmed. The receptor comes from a human donor in good health. Some clones in this sample may be carry-over from other donors' samples. CDR3 sequence: CAISENQGSGELFF.